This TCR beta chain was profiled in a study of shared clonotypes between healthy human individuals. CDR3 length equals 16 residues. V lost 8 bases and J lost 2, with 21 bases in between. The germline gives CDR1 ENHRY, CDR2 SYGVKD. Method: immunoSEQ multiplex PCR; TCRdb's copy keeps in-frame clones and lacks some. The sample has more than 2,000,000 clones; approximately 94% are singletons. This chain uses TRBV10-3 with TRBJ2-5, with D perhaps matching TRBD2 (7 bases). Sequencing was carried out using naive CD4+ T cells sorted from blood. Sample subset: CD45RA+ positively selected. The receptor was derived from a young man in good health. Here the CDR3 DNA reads TGTGCCATCGGGAGAAGGGGGGACTATAGGCAAGAGACCCAGTACTTC. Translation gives CAIGRRGDYRQETQYF.